This entry is about one T cell receptor (beta chain). The antigen is undetermined. Its ends do not fully match the called genes, so a read error is possible. The study profiled TCR beta VDJ and CDR3 using genomic DNA as template. Each CDR3 protein is one row after TCRdb ran MiXCR on the reads. The sample yields 200,000 to 250,000 distinct CDR3 sequences, roughly 33% seen once. There are 13 residues in the CDR3. Per the germline V gene, CDR1 is ENHRY and CDR2 is SYGVKD. The data originate from a study of CD8+CD57+ T cells in acquired aplastic anemia. Background on the study: Mean DNA quantity obtained from sorted CD4+ and CD8+ cells was around 2.9 ug. Roughly 10.8 million reads were obtained on average for healthy donor CD4+ cells.

Findings and limits, study-wide: Significant differences in CD8+ Simpson's diversity were not observed between patients and controls. Patients and controls shared some 30 CD8+ CDR3 sequences, highly expressed in patients.

The V gene is TRBV10-3, the J gene TRBJ1-3; D gene uncertain. The clonotype comes from a human donor in good health, serving as a control. Sequencing used sorted CD4+, CD8+, or CD8+CD57+ T cells (not recorded which) from PBMCs. The CDR3 region has the DNA TGTGCCAGCAGTTACTCGAGCTTACACACCATATATTTT. Its translation is CASSYSSLHTIYF.